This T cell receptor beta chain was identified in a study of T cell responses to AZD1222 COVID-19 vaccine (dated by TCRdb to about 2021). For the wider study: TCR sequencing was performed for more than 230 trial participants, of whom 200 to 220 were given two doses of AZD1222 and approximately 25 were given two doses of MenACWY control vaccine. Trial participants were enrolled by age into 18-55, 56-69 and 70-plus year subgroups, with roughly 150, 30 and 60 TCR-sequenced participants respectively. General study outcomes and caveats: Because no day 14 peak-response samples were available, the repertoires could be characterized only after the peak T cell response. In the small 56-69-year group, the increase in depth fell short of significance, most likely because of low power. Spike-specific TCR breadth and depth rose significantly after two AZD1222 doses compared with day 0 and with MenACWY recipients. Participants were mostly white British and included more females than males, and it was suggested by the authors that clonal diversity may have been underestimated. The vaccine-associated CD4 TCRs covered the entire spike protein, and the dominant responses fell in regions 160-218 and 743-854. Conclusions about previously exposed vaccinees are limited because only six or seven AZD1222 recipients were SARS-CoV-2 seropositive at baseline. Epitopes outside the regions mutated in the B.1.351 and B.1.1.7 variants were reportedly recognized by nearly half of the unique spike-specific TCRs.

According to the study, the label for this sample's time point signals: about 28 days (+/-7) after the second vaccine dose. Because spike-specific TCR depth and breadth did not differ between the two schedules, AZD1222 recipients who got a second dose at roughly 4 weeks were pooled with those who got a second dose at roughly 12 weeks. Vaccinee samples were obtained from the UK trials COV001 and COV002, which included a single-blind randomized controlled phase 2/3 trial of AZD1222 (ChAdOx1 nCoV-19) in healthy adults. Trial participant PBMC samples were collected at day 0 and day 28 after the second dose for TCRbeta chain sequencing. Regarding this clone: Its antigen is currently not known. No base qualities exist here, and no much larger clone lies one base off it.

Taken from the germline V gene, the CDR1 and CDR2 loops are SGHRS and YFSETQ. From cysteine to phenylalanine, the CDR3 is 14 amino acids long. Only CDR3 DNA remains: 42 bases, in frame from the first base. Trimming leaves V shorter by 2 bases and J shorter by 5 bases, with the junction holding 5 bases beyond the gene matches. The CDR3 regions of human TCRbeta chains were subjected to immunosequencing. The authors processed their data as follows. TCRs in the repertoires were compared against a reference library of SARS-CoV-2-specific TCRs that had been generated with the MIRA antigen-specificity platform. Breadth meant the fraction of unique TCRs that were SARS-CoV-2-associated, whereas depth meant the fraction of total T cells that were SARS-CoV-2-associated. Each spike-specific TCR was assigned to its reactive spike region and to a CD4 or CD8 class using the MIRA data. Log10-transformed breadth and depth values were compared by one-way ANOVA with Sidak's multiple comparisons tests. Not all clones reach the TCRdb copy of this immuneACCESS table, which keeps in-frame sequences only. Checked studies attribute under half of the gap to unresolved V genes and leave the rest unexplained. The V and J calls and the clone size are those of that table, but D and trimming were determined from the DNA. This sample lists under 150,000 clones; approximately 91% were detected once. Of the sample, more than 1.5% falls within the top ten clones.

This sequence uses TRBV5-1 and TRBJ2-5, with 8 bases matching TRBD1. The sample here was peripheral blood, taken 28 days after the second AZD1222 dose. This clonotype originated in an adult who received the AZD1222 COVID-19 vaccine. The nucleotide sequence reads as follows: TGCGCCAGCAGCTTTGCAGGGGGCCGGGAGACCCAGTACTTC. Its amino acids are CASSFAGGRETQYF.